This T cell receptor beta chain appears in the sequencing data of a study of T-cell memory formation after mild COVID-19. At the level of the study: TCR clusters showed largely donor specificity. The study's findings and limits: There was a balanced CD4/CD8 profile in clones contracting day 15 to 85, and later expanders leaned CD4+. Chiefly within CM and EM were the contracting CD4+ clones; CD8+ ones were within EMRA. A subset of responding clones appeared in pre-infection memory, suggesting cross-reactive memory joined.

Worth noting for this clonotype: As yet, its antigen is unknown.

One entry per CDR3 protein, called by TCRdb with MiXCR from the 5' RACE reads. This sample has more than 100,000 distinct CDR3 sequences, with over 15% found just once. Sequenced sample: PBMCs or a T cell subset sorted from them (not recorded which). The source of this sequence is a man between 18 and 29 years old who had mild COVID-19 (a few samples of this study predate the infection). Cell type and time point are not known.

CDR3 sequence: CASGLDTEAFF. CDR3 DNA sequence: TGTGCCTCGGGTTTGGACACTGAAGCTTTCTTT. The chain uses TRBV6-5 and TRBJ1-1; D gene unclear. The CDR3 covers 11 residues. In germline, CDR1 is MNHEY, CDR2 SVGAGI. Deletions cut 11 bases from V and 3 bases from J, with 10 bases between.